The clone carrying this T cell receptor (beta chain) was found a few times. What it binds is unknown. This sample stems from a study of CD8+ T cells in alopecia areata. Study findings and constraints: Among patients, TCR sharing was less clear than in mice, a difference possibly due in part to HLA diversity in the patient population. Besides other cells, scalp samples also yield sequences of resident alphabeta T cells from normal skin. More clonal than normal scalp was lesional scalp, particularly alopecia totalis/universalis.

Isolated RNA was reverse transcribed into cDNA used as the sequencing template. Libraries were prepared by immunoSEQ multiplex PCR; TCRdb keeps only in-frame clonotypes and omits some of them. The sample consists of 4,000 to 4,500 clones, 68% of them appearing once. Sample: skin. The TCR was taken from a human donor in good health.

The chain's CDR3 is CASSMIKWPANTGELFF. The CDR3 nucleotides are TGTGCCAGTAGTATGATAAAGTGGCCAGCGAACACCGGGGAGCTGTTTTTT. The chain recombines TRBV19 with TRBJ2-2; no firm D call. The CDR3 has 17 residues. V was shortened by 3 bases and J by 0 bases, with 14 bases between the two germline ends. The V gene's germline CDR1 is LNHDA and CDR2 SQIVND (reference sequence).